The 16 T cell receptor beta chains in this list originate from one sample, sequenced in a study of blood T cell repertoires in COVID-19. Assay: immunoSEQ multiplex PCR; the TCRdb copy retains only in-frame clones and omits some. The sample shows 110,000 to 150,000 clones, 70% to 90% of them seen only once. Sequenced input: peripheral blood. These receptors came from a human donor in a cohort sampled during active COVID-19.

The chain recombines TRBV28 with TRBJ1-1; no definite D call. With 7 bases removed from V and 2 bases from J, the gap between germline ends came to 11 bases. The CDR3 extends over 13 amino acids. The germline gives CDR1 MDHEN, CDR2 SYDVKM. The CDR3 sequence: CASTPGRNTEAFF. CDR3 nucleotides: TGTGCCAGCACACCCGGGAGAAACACTGAAGCTTTCTTT.

The genes are TRBV30 and TRBJ1-4, with D hard to call. The CDR3 has 14 amino acids. The germline V gene encodes CDR1 GTSNPN and CDR2 SVGIG (reference sequence). V was cut by 3 bases and J by 0 bases, with 8 bases left in between. CDR3 loop: CAWSEESTNEKLFF. The CDR3 region has the DNA TGTGCCTGGAGCGAGGAATCAACTAATGAAAAACTGTTTTTT.

This clone occurred a few times. This chain uses TRBV5-1 with TRBJ2-1; the match to TRBD2 covers 12 bases. This CDR3 spans 17 amino acids. The germline V gene has CDR1 SGHRS and CDR2 YFSETQ. V was pared by 3 bases and J by 7 bases, with 11 bases of the junction left unmatched. The CDR3 coding sequence is TGCGCCAGCAGCTCTACACCGACTAGCGGGAGTAGGAATGAGCAGTTCTTC. Its translation is CASSSTPTSGSRNEQFF.

This sequence joins TRBV6-5 and TRBJ2-1; TRBD2 matches at 13 bases. This CDR3 has 14 amino acids. Trimming at V came to 4 bases and at J to 10 bases, leaving 4 bases not matched to a gene. CDR1 and CDR2 (germline): MNHEY, SVGAGI. The CDR3 sequence: CASSWTSGRGEQFF. In DNA form, the CDR3 reads TGTGCCAGCAGTTGGACTAGCGGGAGAGGAGAGCAGTTCTTC.

The V gene is TRBV2, the J gene TRBJ2-3; TRBD2 aligns across 15 bases. The CDR3 contains 15 residues. V lost 6 bases to trimming and J lost 4 bases; unmatched junction nucleotides: 2. Germline V gives CDR1 SNHLY, CDR2 FYNNEI. The DNA of the CDR3 is TGTGCCAGCAGGGGACTAGCGGGAGGTGCAGATACGCAGTATTTT. It specifies CASRGLAGGADTQYF.

The chain joins TRBV28 to TRBJ1-6; D gene unclear. CDR1 and CDR2 (germline): MDHEN, SYDVKM. The ends were cut back, 8 bases at V and 1 base at J, with 6 bases in the middle. The CDR3 runs to 13 residues. DNA of the CDR3: TGTGCCAGCGGAGGGTCCTATAATTCACCCCTCCACTTT. Amino acid sequence: CASGGSYNSPLHF.

The chain couples TRBV19 to TRBJ1-5; no clear D gene. The V gene's germline CDR1 is LNHDA and CDR2 SQIVND (reference sequence). Trimming took 6 bases from V and 4 from J, leaving 7 bases between them. The CDR3 consists of 12 residues. In DNA, the CDR3 is TGTGCCAGTAGCCTCAGGAATCAGCCCCAGCATTTT. This codes for CASSLRNQPQHF. Based on the CDR3 plus reference TRBV19 and TRBJ1-5, the full variable domain is DGGITQSPKYLFRKEGQNVTLSCEQNLNHDAMYWYRQDPGQGLRLIYYSQIVNDFQKGDIAEGYSVSREKKESFPLTVTSAQKNPTAFYLCASSLRNQPQHFGDGTRLSIL.

The table lists this clone with a count of one. This rearrangement joins TRBV6-1 to TRBJ1-2, with D uncertain. Per germline, CDR1 MNHNS and CDR2 SASEGT. The V gene lost 1 base and the J gene lost 0 bases, with 9 bases spanning the gap. This CDR3 is 15 amino acids long. The CDR3 DNA is TGTGCCAGCAGTGAAGTGGGCGGGGCTAACTATGGCTACACCTTC. This gives the protein CASSEVGGANYGYTF.

V and J are TRBV5-1 and TRBJ2-1; perhaps TRBD2 as D (7 bases). Trimming cost V 0 bases and J 8 bases, with 18 bases left between them. CDR1 is SGHRS, CDR2 YFSETQ, per germline. The CDR3 has 16 residues. CDR3 bases: TGCGCCAGCAGCTTGGTACAGGGCGGGGGCCAGGATGAGCAGTTCTTC. This sequence encodes CASSLVQGGGQDEQFF.

This sequence joins TRBV5-6 and TRBJ2-3, with D maybe TRBD1 (5 bases). V lost 6 bases and J 5 bases, leaving 19 bases between the germline ends. CDR3 length: 15 amino acids. The V gene's germline CDR1 is SGHDT and CDR2 YYEEEE. CDR3 sequence: CASMTAGPPGDTQYF. The DNA for the CDR3 is TGTGCCAGCATGACGGCAGGGCCACCCGGAGATACGCAGTATTTT.

The chain links TRBV27 to TRBJ2-7; 9 positions match TRBD1. The CDR3 is 14 amino acids. Germline loops: CDR1 MNHEY, CDR2 SMNVEV (reference sequence). After removal of 7 bases from V and 5 bases from J, the junction contained 9 bases not matched to a gene. CDR3: CASTSRDRVHEQYF. Written as DNA, the CDR3 is TGTGCCAGCACTTCGCGGGACAGGGTGCACGAGCAGTACTTC.

The chain couples TRBV2 to TRBJ1-5; no definite D call. In germline, CDR1 is SNHLY, CDR2 FYNNEI. V dropped 7 bases and J dropped 1 base, with 8 bases sitting between them. The CDR3 runs to 13 residues. The CDR3 region has the DNA TGTGCCAGCACTACAGAGAGCAATCAGCCCCAGCATTTT. Amino acid sequence: CASTTESNQPQHF.

The gene calls are TRBV4-1 and TRBJ2-7; 8 bases line up with TRBD1. CDR3 length: 15 amino acids. Trimming took 4 bases from V and 7 from J; bases not matched to a gene: 12. Per the germline V gene, CDR1 is MGHRA and CDR2 is YSYEKL. CDR3 residues: CASSPIRQGAREQYF. The DNA for the CDR3 is TGCGCCAGCAGCCCTATTCGGCAGGGGGCGCGGGAGCAGTACTTC.

A single count supports this clone. In DNA form, the CDR3 reads TGTGCCAGCAGCCTCCGCCCTAAAACAGGGCCTACTAACGAGCAGTACTTC. Protein: CASSLRPKTGPTNEQYF. The chain couples TRBV9 to TRBJ2-7, with D perhaps TRBD1 (6 bases). The germline V and J ends were trimmed by 4 bases and 5 bases, with 25 bases remaining between them. CDR3 size: 17 residues. In germline, CDR1 is SGDLS, CDR2 YYNGEE.

The chain uses TRBV18 and TRBJ1-1; D is unresolved. The V gene's germline CDR1 is KGHSH and CDR2 LQKENI. The CDR3 totals 15 residues. The V end was cut by 3 bases, the J end by 0 bases, with 11 bases between. The CDR3 sequence is CASSPLEGVNTEAFF. The CDR3 region has the DNA TGTGCCAGCTCACCCTTAGAAGGAGTGAACACTGAAGCTTTCTTT.

This chain links TRBV7-9 with TRBJ1-1, with 7 bases that match TRBD1. CDR1 and CDR2 from the germline V gene are SEHNR and FQNEAQ (reference sequence). V shed 1 base, J shed 6 bases, and the junction held 8 bases outside the gene matches. The CDR3 has 15 amino acids. The CDR3 coding sequence is TGTGCCAGCAGCTTAGTGGCAGGGGGTAGGGCTGAAGCTTTCTTT. As protein: CASSLVAGGRAEAFF. Drawing the rest from reference TRBV7-9 and TRBJ1-1, the complete variable domain is DTGVSQNPRHKITKRGQNVTFRCDPISEHNRLYWYRQTLGQGPEFLTYFQNEAQLEKSRLLSDRFSAERPKGSFSTLEIQRTEQGDSAMYLCASSLVAGGRAEAFFGQGTRLTVV.